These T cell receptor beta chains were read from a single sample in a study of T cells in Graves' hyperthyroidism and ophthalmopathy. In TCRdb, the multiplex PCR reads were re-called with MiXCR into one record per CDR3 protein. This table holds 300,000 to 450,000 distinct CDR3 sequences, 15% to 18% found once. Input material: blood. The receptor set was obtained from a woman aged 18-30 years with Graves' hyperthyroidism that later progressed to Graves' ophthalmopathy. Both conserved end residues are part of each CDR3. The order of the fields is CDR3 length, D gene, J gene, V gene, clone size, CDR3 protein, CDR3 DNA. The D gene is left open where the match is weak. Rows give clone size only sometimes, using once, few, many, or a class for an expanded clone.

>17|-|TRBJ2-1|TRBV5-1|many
CASSLGTGNLRNNEQFF
TGCGCCAGCAGCTTGGGAACAGGGAATTTACGCAACAATGAGCAGTTCTTC
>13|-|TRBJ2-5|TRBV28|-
CASSFLSGETQYF
TGTGCCAGCAGTTTCCTCAGCGGGGAGACCCAGTACTTC
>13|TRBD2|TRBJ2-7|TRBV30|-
CAWGLAASYEQYF
TGTGCCTGGGGACTAGCGGCCTCCTACGAGCAGTACTTC
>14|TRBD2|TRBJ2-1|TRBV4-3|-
CASSQAGLAAEQFF
TGCGCCAGCAGCCAAGCCGGACTAGCGGCGGAGCAGTTCTTC
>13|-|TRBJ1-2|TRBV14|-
CASSTTGSWGYTF
TGTGCCAGCAGCACAACCGGGAGCTGGGGCTACACCTTC
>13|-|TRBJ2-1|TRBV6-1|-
CASSEIRYGEQFF
TGTGCCAGCAGTGAAATCAGGTACGGTGAGCAGTTCTTC
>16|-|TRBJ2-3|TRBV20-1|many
CSARLMGWRSTDTQYF
TGCAGTGCTAGGTTGATGGGTTGGCGGAGCACAGATACGCAGTATTTT
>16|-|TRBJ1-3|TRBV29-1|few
CSVEAWDPQKGNTIYF
TGCAGCGTTGAGGCTTGGGACCCACAAAAAGGAAACACCATATATTTT
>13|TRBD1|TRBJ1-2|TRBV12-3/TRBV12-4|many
CASSLGTGGGYTF
TGTGCCAGCAGTTTGGGGACAGGGGGCGGCTACACCTTC
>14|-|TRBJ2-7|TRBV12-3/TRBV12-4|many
CASSLKGQFYEQYF
TGTGCCAGCAGTTTGAAAGGACAGTTCTACGAGCAGTACTTC
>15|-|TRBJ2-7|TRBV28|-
CASSFKQGRSNEQYF
TGTGCCAGCAGTTTTAAGCAGGGCAGGTCCAACGAGCAGTACTTC
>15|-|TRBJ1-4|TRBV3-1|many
CASSPREATNEKLFF
TGTGCCAGCAGCCCGAGGGAAGCAACTAATGAAAAACTGTTTTTT
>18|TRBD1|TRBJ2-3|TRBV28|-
CASSFMAGTGGGSDTQYF
TGTGCCAGCAGTTTTATGGCGGGGACAGGGGGCGGGTCAGATACGCAGTATTTT
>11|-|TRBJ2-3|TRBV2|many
CASSGPRTQYF
TGTGCCAGCAGCGGACCCCGTACGCAGTATTTT
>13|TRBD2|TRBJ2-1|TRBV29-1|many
CSGGASGHNEQFF
TGCAGCGGGGGGGCTAGCGGGCACAATGAGCAGTTCTTC
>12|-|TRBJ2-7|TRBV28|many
CASSPWSGEQYF
TGTGCCAGCAGTCCCTGGTCGGGCGAGCAGTACTTC
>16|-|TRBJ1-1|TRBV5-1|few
CASSLGPLEADTEAFF
TGCGCCAGCAGCTTGGGGCCTCTGGAGGCTGACACTGAAGCTTTCTTT
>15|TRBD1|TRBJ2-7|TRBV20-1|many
CSAREETGGSYEQYF
TGCAGTGCTAGAGAGGAGACAGGGGGATCCTACGAGCAGTACTTC
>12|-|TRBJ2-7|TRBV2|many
CASAPGYYEQYF
TGTGCCAGCGCTCCCGGTTACTACGAGCAGTACTTC
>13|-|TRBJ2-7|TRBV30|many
CAWRGGAVGEQYF
TGTGCCTGGAGAGGCGGTGCAGTGGGCGAGCAGTACTTC
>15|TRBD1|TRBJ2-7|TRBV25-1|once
CASSESQGVVYEQYF
TGTGCCAGCAGCGAATCCCAGGGGGTTGTCTACGAGCAGTACTTC
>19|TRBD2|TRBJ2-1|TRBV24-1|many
CATSDWGTSGTRAYNEQFF
TGTGCCACCAGTGATTGGGGGACTAGCGGGACCAGAGCCTACAATGAGCAGTTCTTC
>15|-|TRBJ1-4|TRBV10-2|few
CASSESGTDNEKLFF
TGCGCCAGCAGTGAGTCGGGAACGGATAATGAAAAACTGTTTTTT
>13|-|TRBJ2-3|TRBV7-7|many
CASSLDRTNTQYF
TGTGCTAGCAGCTTAGACCGGACGAATACGCAGTATTTT
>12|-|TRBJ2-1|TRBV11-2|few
CASKWLGYEQFF
TGTGCCAGCAAGTGGTTGGGGTATGAGCAGTTCTTC
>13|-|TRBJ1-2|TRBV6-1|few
CASRPTGNYGYTF
TGTGCCAGCAGGCCTACAGGGAACTATGGCTACACCTTC
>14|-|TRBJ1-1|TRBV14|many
CASSQEVRGASAFF
TGTGCCAGCAGCCAAGAAGTACGAGGGGCTTCAGCTTTCTTT
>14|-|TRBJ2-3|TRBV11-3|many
CASSLGINTDTQYF
TGTGCCAGCAGCTTAGGCATAAACACAGATACGCAGTATTTT
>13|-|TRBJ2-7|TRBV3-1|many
CASSRTEIYEQYF
TGTGCCAGCAGCCGGACAGAAATCTACGAGCAGTACTTC
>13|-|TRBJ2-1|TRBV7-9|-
CASTKQSTHEQFF
TGTGCCAGCACTAAACAAAGTACCCATGAGCAGTTCTTC
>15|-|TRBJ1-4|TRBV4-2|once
CASSQDVTPNEKLFF
TGTGCCAGCAGCCAAGATGTTACGCCTAATGAAAAACTGTTTTTT